This is a list of T cell receptor beta chains from one sample in a study of T-cell reconstitution after alpha-beta-depleted transplantation in children. TCRdb recomputed calls from the PCR reads with MiXCR, one row per CDR3 protein. This table has 450,000 to 600,000 distinct CDR3 sequences, about 16% appearing once. This specimen was PBMCs from the stem cell graft donor, taken from the stem cell graft. These receptors all come from a human donor who donated a stem cell graft to a child with acute lymphoblastic leukemia. Each CDR3 is given with its conserved first and last residue. D genes are given only for firm matches. Not every row has a clone size; where given, it reads once, few, many or a size class.

J gene | clone size | V gene | D gene | CDR3 protein | CDR3 DNA
TRBJ1-6 | NA | TRBV7-6 | TRBD1 | CASSSRQGLSPLHF | TGTGCCAGCAGCTCGAGACAGGGGCTGTCACCCCTCCACTTT
TRBJ2-3 | NA | TRBV2 | TRBD2 | CASGSGRTADTQYF | TGTGCCAGCGGGAGCGGGAGGACCGCAGATACGCAGTATTTT
TRBJ2-6 | NA | TRBV7-3 | NA | CASSFTGANGLTF | TGTGCCAGCAGCTTCACTGGGGCCAACGGCCTGACTTTC
TRBJ2-1 | few | TRBV4-1 | NA | CASSQGERSYNEQFF | TGCGCCAGCAGCCAGGGGGAGCGCTCCTACAATGAGCAGTTCTTC
TRBJ2-7 | NA | TRBV20-1 | NA | CSAGRGGSYEQYF | TGCAGTGCCGGGCGTGGGGGCTCCTACGAGCAGTACTTC
TRBJ2-1 | NA | TRBV3-1 | TRBD2 | CASSPRKMSGRAYNEQFF | TGTGCCAGCAGCCCCCGGAAGATGAGCGGGAGGGCCTACAATGAGCAGTTCTTC
TRBJ2-2 | few | TRBV5-1 | NA | CASSDRDKTYTGELFF | TGCGCCAGCAGCGACCGGGACAAAACCTACACCGGGGAGCTGTTTTTT
TRBJ1-5 | few | TRBV7-8 | NA | CASSLGYRPNQPQHF | TGTGCCAGCAGCTTAGGTTACAGACCAAATCAGCCCCAGCATTTT
TRBJ1-2 | NA | TRBV12-3/TRBV12-4 | NA | CASSLSPFYGYTF | TGTGCCAGCAGTTTGTCACCGTTCTATGGCTACACCTTC
TRBJ2-4 | NA | TRBV7-9 | NA | CASSLAGDKNIQYF | TGTGCCAGCAGCTTAGCGGGGGACAAAAACATTCAGTACTTC
TRBJ2-1 | few | TRBV4-3 | TRBD2 | CASSQVVVRGSLWGLAGVHEQFF | TGCGCCAGCAGCCAAGTAGTGGTGAGGGGCAGCCTGTGGGGGCTAGCGGGAGTTCATGAGCAGTTCTTC
TRBJ2-7 | NA | TRBV7-9 | TRBD2 | CASSPQTGRDYEQYF | TGTGCCAGCAGTCCTCAGACTGGGAGGGACTACGAGCAGTACTTC
TRBJ2-1 | NA | TRBV10-3 | NA | CAISESSYNEQFF | TGTGCCATCAGTGAGTCGTCCTACAATGAGCAGTTCTTC
TRBJ1-4 | NA | TRBV5-6 | NA | CASSSRGEINEKLFF | TGTGCCAGCAGCTCCCGGGGGGAGATTAATGAAAAACTGTTTTTT
TRBJ2-7 | NA | TRBV6-5 | NA | CASSYSLKGYEQYF | TGTGCCAGCAGTTACTCCCTCAAGGGCTACGAGCAGTACTTC